One and the same sample provided the 18 T cell receptor beta chains below, sequenced in a study of molecular identifiers for immune sequencing clone quantification. MiXCR, run by TCRdb on the PCR reads, gives a single entry per CDR3 protein. The sample has about 640,000 distinct CDR3 sequences, about 20% seen once. The sequencing input was naive CD8+ T cells from blood, with Jurkat cell RNA spiked in. Noted subset: FACS-sorted CD8+CD4-CCR7+CD45RA+ naive T cells. The source is a human donor in good health. Some libraries in this study had Jurkat cell RNA spiked in.

The chain carries TRBV30 and TRBJ1-1, with a tentative D call TRBD1 (5 bases). Germline lookup yields CDR1 GTSNPN and CDR2 SVGIG (reference sequence). The CDR3 is 14 residues long. CDR3 loop: CALASTGWGSEAFF. DNA of the CDR3: TGTGCGTTGGCCTCGACGGGTTGGGGCTCCGAAGCTTTCTTT.

This clonotype was counted at least ten times. This chain uses TRBV7-9 with TRBJ1-1; maybe TRBD1 (6 bases). The V end lost 5 bases, the J end lost 2 bases, and 12 bases lay between the germline ends. Germline V gene data show CDR1 as SEHNR and CDR2 as FQNEAQ (reference sequence). The CDR3 loop spans 14 amino acids. CDR3 bases: TGTGCCAGCAGCGGAAGGACAGATAACACTGAAGCTTTCTTT. Protein sequence: CASSGRTDNTEAFF.

This clonotype was counted only a few times. A read error may explain this, as a much larger clone is one base away. V usage is TRBV20-1 and J usage is TRBJ1-1; D remains ambiguous. CDR3 size: 15 residues. CDR1 and CDR2 from the germline V gene are DFQATT and SNEGSKA (reference sequence). Trimming cost V 0 bases and J 0 bases, with 11 bases left between them. CDR3: CSAREATRLNTEAFF. The DNA of the CDR3 is TGCAGTGCTAGAGAGGCTACAAGGCTGAACACTGAAGCTTTCTTT.

The sample holds many counts of this clonotype. V gene TRBV20-1 combines with J gene TRBJ2-2; a possible D gene is TRBD1 (6 bases). Trimming removed 0 bases at V and 0 bases at J, with 23 bases between. CDR1 DFQATT and CDR2 SNEGSKA come from the germline V gene (reference sequence). This CDR3 has 20 residues. The CDR3 is CSARDPRGTLTFANTGELFF. Written as DNA, the CDR3 is TGCAGTGCTAGAGACCCTAGGGGGACATTAACCTTTGCGAACACCGGGGAGCTGTTTTTT.

Points on this clonotype: Here the CDR3 omits its conserved ending phenylalanine or tryptophan, so a read error is the likely source. V and J are TRBV7-2 and TRBJ1-2, with D unresolved. V was pared by 1 base and J by 0 bases, with 9 bases between. Germline CDR1 is SGHTA and CDR2 is FQGNSA. There are 15 residues in the CDR3. The CDR3 sequence is CASSLGQITNYGYTS. The CDR3, as DNA: TGTGCCAGCAGCTTAGGGCAGATAACTAACTATGGCTACACCTCC.

Turning to this clonotype: The CDR3 does not end in the conserved phenylalanine or tryptophan, so this is likely a read error. The rearrangement joins TRBV30 to TRBJ2-2; no definite D call. Germline CDR1 is GTSNPN and CDR2 is SVGIG (reference sequence). V lost 2 bases and J lost 6, with 10 bases in between. There are 13 residues in the CDR3. The CDR3 reads CAWSYAGAGELFL. The CDR3 bases are TGTGCCTGGAGTTACGCAGGCGCCGGGGAGCTGTTTCTT.

The V call is TRBV11-3, the J call TRBJ2-7; D might be TRBD2 (6 bases). Germline CDR1 SGHNT, CDR2 YENEEA. The CDR3 spans 15 residues. Trimming pared 5 bases from V and 5 bases from J, leaving 19 bases between. The CDR3 is CASSPRDSRRDEQYF. The CDR3, as DNA: TGTGCCAGCAGCCCTCGAGATAGCAGGAGGGACGAGCAGTACTTC.

There are many counts of this clonotype. This sequence joins TRBV28 and TRBJ2-7; 10 bases fit TRBD1. CDR3 length: 15 amino acids. The V and J ends lost 7 bases and 6 bases, in that order; junction bases with no gene match: 12. Germline values: CDR1 MDHEN, CDR2 SYDVKM. CDR3 in DNA: TGTGCCAGCAACTACAGACAGGGGGCTGGTGCCGAGCAGTACTTC. Amino acid sequence: CASNYRQGAGAEQYF. Full variable domain (missing parts from reference TRBV28 and TRBJ2-7): DVKVTQSSRYLVKRTGEKVFLECVQDMDHENMFWYRQDPGLGLRLIYFSYDVKMKEKGDIPEGYSVSREKKERFSLILESASTNQTSMYLCASNYRQGAGAEQYFGPGTRLTVT.

The sample holds a few counts of this clonotype. The rearrangement joins TRBV19 to TRBJ1-1, with D unclear. Germline V gives CDR1 LNHDA, CDR2 SQIVND (reference sequence). There are 13 residues in the CDR3. Trimming took 3 bases from V and 3 from J, leaving 8 bases between them. The CDR3 nucleotides are TGTGCCAGTAGTATTAGTGGGGACACTGAAGCTTTCTTT. Its protein product is CASSISGDTEAFF. Looking up the rest from reference TRBV19 and TRBJ1-1 gives the full variable domain: DGGITQSPKYLFRKEGQNVTLSCEQNLNHDAMYWYRQDPGQGLRLIYYSQIVNDFQKGDIAEGYSVSREKKESFPLTVTSAQKNPTAFYLCASSISGDTEAFFGQGTRLTVV.

In its sample, this clonotype was seen many times. The chain couples TRBV4-1 to TRBJ1-6; D may be TRBD1 (5 bases). The ends were cut back, 2 bases at V and 7 bases at J, with 9 bases in the middle. The germline CDR1 and CDR2 sequences are MGHRA and YSYEKL. The CDR3 contains 14 residues. CDR3 coding DNA: TGCGCCAGCAGCCAACAGGGACGGAATTCACCCCTCCACTTT. Translation gives CASSQQGRNSPLHF.

This clonotype was counted many times. CDR3 nucleotide sequence: TGCGCCAGCAGGTCGGGCGGGCCGAACACTGAAGCTTTCTTT. It is translated as CASRSGGPNTEAFF. The chain couples TRBV5-1 to TRBJ1-1; D uncertain. V was pared by 5 bases and J by 1 base, with 12 bases between. This CDR3 contains 14 residues. The V gene's germline CDR1 is SGHRS and CDR2 YFSETQ.

This clonotype was seen repeatedly, ten times or more. The chain links TRBV12-3 or TRBV12-4 to TRBJ2-2, with TRBD2 matching over 8 bases. The CDR3 is 16 residues long. V dropped 2 bases and J dropped 3; count of bases not matched to a gene: 5. DNA for the CDR3: TGTGCCAGCAGTTTAACGGGGGGGCGTCACACCGGGGAGCTGTTTTTT. Protein: CASSLTGGRHTGELFF.

This chain connects TRBV12-3 or TRBV12-4 to TRBJ1-6; 7 bases map to TRBD1. The CDR3 contains 14 residues. With 6 bases clipped from V and 5 bases from J, the junction kept 4 bases outside the gene matches. CDR3: CASRQGRNNSPLHF. The CDR3 nucleotides read TGTGCCAGCAGACAGGGGCGGAATAATTCACCCCTCCACTTT.

This clonotype has ten or more counts. The chain recombines TRBV11-2 with TRBJ2-1; 8 nucleotides agree with TRBD1. The germline CDR1 and CDR2 sequences are SGHAT and FQNNGV. This CDR3 spans 15 amino acids. J lost 4 bases, V lost 4 bases, and 6 bases had no gene match. The CDR3 coding sequence is TGTGCCAGCAGCTCACGACAGGGGATATACAATGAGCAGTTCTTC. Protein: CASSSRQGIYNEQFF.

This clonotype was found once. It may be a read error: a sequence one base away is much more abundant. The chain recombines TRBV9 with TRBJ2-5; TRBD2 matches 12 bases. The CDR3 consists of 16 residues. Germline CDR1 and CDR2: SGDLS and YYNGEE. Here the CDR3 reads CASSPGLAGTSGTLYF. The CDR3 coding sequence is TGTGCCAGCAGCCCTGGACTAGCGGGAACCAGCGGGACCCTGTACTTC.

The table lists this clonotype with many counts. The chain recombines TRBV5-4 with TRBJ2-1; D unclear. V dropped 4 bases and J dropped 6 bases, with 8 bases sitting between them. The CDR3 consists of 12 residues. The germline CDR1 and CDR2 sequences are SGHNT and YYREEE (reference sequence). The DNA of the CDR3 is TGTGCCAGCAGCGGCGACCCCAATGAGCAGTTCTTC. The encoded protein is CASSGDPNEQFF.

This clonotype showed up many times. The chain combines TRBV5-4 with TRBJ2-2; the match to TRBD2 covers 7 bases. V lost 3 bases and J lost 1; bases outside the gene matches: 6. This CDR3 is 16 amino acids long. The germline V gene has CDR1 SGHNT and CDR2 YYREEE (reference sequence). For the CDR3, the DNA is TGTGCCAGCAGCTCCAAATCTAGCGGGAACACCGGGGAGCTGTTTTTT. It yields the protein CASSSKSSGNTGELFF.

Ten or more counts support this clonotype. V gene TRBV7-2 combines with J gene TRBJ2-1; D is unresolved. Trimming removed 5 bases from V and 10 bases from J, with 12 bases in between. Germline V lookup: CDR1 SGHTA, CDR2 FQGNSA. The CDR3 has 12 residues. The CDR3 nucleotides are TGTGCCAGCAGCGTGCTAAGTCTAGAGCAGTTCTTC. Its translation: CASSVLSLEQFF.